This entry features one TCR beta chain sequence. The data are from a study of blood T cell repertoires in COVID-19. Across the study: Acute and convalescent COVID-19 specimens originated in the United States, Italy and Spain.

V gave up 1 base and J gave up 3 bases; unmatched junction bases: 6. In germline, CDR1 is SGHNT, CDR2 YYREEE (reference sequence). The length of the CDR3 is 16 residues. Methods used by the authors: Researchers report that nucleated cell counts were estimated from reference gene primer amplification. This table comes from immunoSEQ multiplex PCR, and its TCRdb copy is limited to in-frame clones, with some not included. V, J and clone size derive from that table, while D and trimming were established from the DNA sequence. Of some 150,000 clones in the sample, around nine tenths were seen once. The chain links TRBV5-4 to TRBJ2-1, with 8 bases identical to TRBD2. The TCR sequence derives from a woman aged 55 to 70 with acute or convalescent COVID-19. Sequencing was carried out using peripheral blood. CDR3 sequence reads: CASSLNRGGLYNEQFF. The CDR3 nucleotides read TGTGCCAGCAGCTTGAATCGGGGGGGCCTCTACAATGAGCAGTTCTTC.